Each of the 20 T cell receptor beta chains below was sequenced from the same sample in a study of early T cells in non-severe SARS-CoV-2 infection. Using its own MiXCR run on the 5' RACE reads, TCRdb lists one record per CDR3 protein. Of about 60,000 distinct CDR3 sequences detected, approximately 9.3% appear once; the ten largest clones hold about 9.4%. Sequencing was done on a sample of whole blood. Every receptor here comes from an adult who was a healthcare worker with PCR-confirmed SARS-CoV-2 infection or an uninfected control (not recorded which).

A few counts support this clonotype. The gene calls are TRBV11-2 and TRBJ2-7; 9 nucleotides agree with TRBD2. Trimming removed 1 base from V and 2 bases from J; junction bases left unmatched: 15. This CDR3 contains 19 residues. Germline V gives CDR1 SGHAT, CDR2 FQNNGV. This CDR3 is CASSLAWTSDPRAAYEQYF. The CDR3 DNA is TGTGCCAGCAGCTTAGCATGGACTAGCGATCCCCGGGCTGCCTACGAGCAGTACTTC.

In its sample, this clonotype was seen many times. This chain links TRBV29-1 with TRBJ1-2; 7 nucleotides align to TRBD1. The CDR3 extends over 12 amino acids. Germline V gives CDR1 SQVTM, CDR2 ANQGSEA. The ends lost 7 bases at V and 7 bases at J; junction bases unmatched: 9. The chain's CDR3 is CSGHRGDIGYTF. In nucleotides, the CDR3 is TGCAGCGGTCACAGGGGTGATATTGGCTACACCTTC.

DNA of the CDR3: TGTGCCAGCAGCCGACAAACTAGCAGCGCGAACACCGGGGAGCTGTTTTTT. As protein: CASSRQTSSANTGELFF. V is TRBV7-6 and J is TRBJ2-2; D possibly corresponds to TRBD2 (6 bases). The CDR3 runs to 17 residues. Germline values: CDR1 SGHVS, CDR2 FNYEAQ. V lost 5 bases and J lost 0, with 16 bases in between.

The chain has TRBV29-1 and TRBJ1-6; D uncertain. Between the trimmed V and J ends, which lost 0 bases and 11 bases, there was a span of 11 bases. This CDR3 is built from 13 residues. Germline V gene sequence: CDR1 SQVTM, CDR2 ANQGSEA. CDR3 protein: CSVEDSPETPLHF. The CDR3 region has the DNA TGCAGCGTTGAAGACTCCCCGGAGACACCCCTCCACTTT.

This clonotype has a count of ten or more. The chain is built from TRBV11-2 and TRBJ1-1; maybe TRBD1 (5 bases). The CDR3 runs to 14 residues. CDR1 and CDR2 (germline): SGHAT, FQNNGV. V dropped 10 bases and J dropped 1 base, with 16 bases sitting between them. CDR3 coding DNA: TGTGCCACCAGAAGTGTGAGGGGGAACACTGAAGCTTTCTTT. It yields the protein CATRSVRGNTEAFF.

This clonotype was found many times. The chain recombines TRBV30 with TRBJ1-5; D not certain. The V end lost 4 bases, the J end lost 7 bases, and 14 bases lay between the germline ends. Germline-derived CDR1 and CDR2 are GTSNPN and SVGIG (reference sequence). The CDR3 sequence is 13 residues long. The CDR3 region has the DNA TGTGCCTGGACGGTCGCCACTGGACAGCCCCAGCATTTT. Translated: CAWTVATGQPQHF.

In its sample, this clonotype was seen many times. The chain links TRBV5-1 to TRBJ2-5; no clear D. The CDR3 runs 13 residues. V was clipped by 0 bases and J by 1 base, with 4 bases between them. Germline lookup yields CDR1 SGHRS and CDR2 YFSETQ. The CDR3 sequence: CASSLGFQETQYF. The CDR3 DNA is TGCGCCAGCAGCTTGGGGTTCCAAGAGACCCAGTACTTC.

The V and J genes are TRBV29-1 and TRBJ1-6; tentative D call: TRBD1 (5 bases). Trimming stripped 5 bases from V and 0 bases from J, with 14 bases between. Germline CDR1 SQVTM, CDR2 ANQGSEA. CDR3 length equals 16 residues. The CDR3: CSVKKGRSSYNSPLHF. CDR3 sequence (DNA): TGCAGCGTTAAAAAGGGACGGAGCTCCTATAATTCACCCCTCCACTTT.

The rearrangement uses TRBV29-1 and TRBJ2-7; D possibly uses TRBD1 or TRBD2 (5 bases each). Trimming took off 4 bases at V and 2 bases at J, with 6 bases between the two ends. The CDR3 is made up of 11 amino acids. Germline loops: CDR1 SQVTM, CDR2 ANQGSEA. CDR3: CSVVGAYEQYF. The CDR3 bases are TGCAGCGTTGTGGGGGCCTACGAGCAGTACTTC.

This clonotype was recorded at least ten times. The chain couples TRBV29-1 to TRBJ2-7, with D tentatively TRBD1 or TRBD2 (5 bases each). The CDR3 extends over 12 amino acids. Germline CDR1 is SQVTM and CDR2 is ANQGSEA. Trimming took off 2 bases at V and 8 bases at J, with 13 bases between the two ends. The CDR3 region is CSVERAGSQQYF. The CDR3 DNA reads TGCAGCGTTGAACGGGCAGGGAGTCAGCAGTACTTC.

Many counts were recorded for this clonotype. The chain is built from TRBV10-3 and TRBJ2-2, with D perhaps matching TRBD2 (6 bases). This CDR3 spans 15 amino acids. V lost 6 bases and J 2 bases, leaving 13 bases between the germline ends. Germline assignment: CDR1 ENHRY and CDR2 SYGVKD. CDR3 residues: CAIRAGSGNTGELFF. The DNA of the CDR3 is TGTGCCATCAGAGCCGGGAGTGGTAACACCGGGGAGCTGTTTTTT.

This clonotype has ten or more counts. The chain joins TRBV6-5 to TRBJ2-5; D is ambiguous. CDR3 length: 11 residues. Per the germline V gene, CDR1 is MNHEY and CDR2 is SVGAGI. The V end lost 2 bases, the J end lost 5 bases, and 3 bases lay between the germline ends. CDR3 amino acids: CASSYRETQYF. The CDR3 DNA reads as TGTGCCAGCAGTTACCGGGAGACCCAGTACTTC.

This clonotype has a handful of counts. CDR3 nucleotides: TGTGCCTGGAGTGTGGGGAACACTGAAGCTTTCTTT. Its protein is CAWSVGNTEAFF. V is TRBV30 and J is TRBJ1-1; no definite D call. The V gene lost 0 bases and the J gene lost 1 base, with 3 bases spanning the gap. Germline assignment: CDR1 GTSNPN and CDR2 SVGIG (reference sequence). CDR3 length equals 12 residues.

This clonotype has at least ten counts. This CDR3 reads CATSGGLVNEQFF. CDR3 bases: TGTGCCACCAGCGGAGGACTAGTCAATGAGCAGTTCTTC. V usage is TRBV15 and J usage is TRBJ2-1; 7 bases line up with TRBD2. CDR3 length: 13 residues. V was clipped by 5 bases and J by 6 bases; unmatched bases: 4. Germline V gene sequence: CDR1 LNHNV, CDR2 YYDKDF (reference sequence).

This clonotype has ten or more counts. The chain carries TRBV5-1 and TRBJ2-1; perhaps TRBD2 as D (6 bases). The germline V gene encodes CDR1 SGHRS and CDR2 YFSETQ. Trimming took off 0 bases at V and 3 bases at J, with 16 bases between the two ends. The CDR3 extends over 17 amino acids. The chain's CDR3 is CASSLASLRDFYNEQFF. The DNA for the CDR3 is TGCGCCAGCAGCTTGGCAAGCTTGCGGGACTTCTACAATGAGCAGTTCTTC.

The chain joins TRBV19 to TRBJ2-4; TRBD1 matches at 7 bases. The CDR3 runs to 15 residues. The J segment lost 3 bases and the V segment lost 5 bases, leaving 7 bases of the junction unmatched. Germline lookup yields CDR1 LNHDA and CDR2 SQIVND (reference sequence). As DNA, the CDR3 is TGTGCCAGTAGTTTAGGGGGCGCGGACAAAAACATTCAGTACTTC. Translated: CASSLGGADKNIQYF.

The J gene is TRBJ2-3, the V gene TRBV29-1; D unresolved. The CDR3 length is 13 residues. Germline CDR1 reads SQVTM; CDR2 reads ANQGSEA. V was cut by 0 bases and J by 6 bases, with 10 bases left in between. This CDR3 is CSVEDLEWDTQYF. Here the CDR3 DNA reads TGCAGCGTTGAAGATCTGGAGTGGGATACGCAGTATTTT.

The chain is built from TRBV3-2 and TRBJ2-5; TRBD2 is the table's D call, not checked against the DNA. TRBV3-2 constitutes a pseudogene. CDR3 size: 16 residues. CDR3 sequence reads: CASSQTTSGSQETQYF. The CDR3 DNA follows: TGTGCCAGCAGCCAAACCACTAGCGGAAGCCAAGAGACCCAGTACTTC.

This clonotype was picked up many times. The chain is built from TRBV12-3 or TRBV12-4 and TRBJ1-2; tentatively, D is TRBD1 (5 bases). V was cut by 1 base and J by 8 bases, with 8 bases left in between. The CDR3 consists of 12 residues. The DNA of the CDR3 is TGTGCCAGCAGTTTAGGCCAGGGAGGCTACACCTTC. It codes for CASSLGQGGYTF.

In its sample, this clonotype was seen many times. The CDR3 DNA reads TGTGCCAGCAGCACGTCAGGGTCCCGAACCCAGTACTTC. This encodes CASSTSGSRTQYF. This chain connects TRBV11-3 to TRBJ2-5, with a weak D call TRBD1 (5 bases). Trimming took 5 bases from V and 8 from J, leaving 15 bases between them. The CDR3 consists of 13 residues. The germline V gene encodes CDR1 SGHNT and CDR2 YENEEA.